This entry concerns a single TCR beta chain. Its antigen is currently unknown. The CDR3 spans 17 residues. CDR1 KGHDR and CDR2 SFDVKD come from the germline V gene. Trimming removed 5 bases from V and 0 bases from J, with 18 bases in between. From the multiplex PCR reads, TCRdb called clonotypes with MiXCR, one entry per CDR3 protein. This table has around 130,000 distinct CDR3 sequences, 30% to 35% appearing once. This sample is drawn from a study of breast tumors, draining lymph nodes, adjacent tissues. Study outcomes and limitations: Compared with lymph nodes, tumors were less diverse; compared with nontumor tissue, more. The lymph node origin of tumor T cells was framed as consistent with a hypothesis, not demonstrated. Data fit most tumor T cells coming from lymph node, expanding in tumor. Luminal-like breast cancer showed significantly higher tumor–nontumor repertoire similarity than basal-like.

The lymph nodes were axillary draining lymph nodes from breast cancer patients. The chain joins TRBV24-1 to TRBJ1-2; perhaps TRBD1 as D (5 bases). This receptor was identified in a female donor with breast cancer. Some clones in this sample may be carry-over from other donors' samples. The sequenced sample consisted of axillary lymph node tissue. The CDR3 DNA reads TGTGCCACCAGTGCTAGGGGCAGGTCGCGTACTAACTATGGCTACACCTTC. Amino acid sequence: CATSARGRSRTNYGYTF.